This T cell receptor (beta chain) was captured by sequencing in a study of blood T cell repertoires in COVID-19. The overall study: Italy, Spain and the United States were the sources of the convalescent and acute COVID-19 samples. T cells, B-cell-depleted T cells, or PBMCs supplied cDNA or gDNA.

Seattle patients were enrolled while actively infected and followed longitudinally. Assay: immunoSEQ multiplex PCR; the TCRdb copy retains only in-frame clones and omits some. The data hold around 230,000 clones, with 70% to 90% observed a single time. This CDR3 region has 15 residues. Germline V lookup: CDR1 MNHEY, CDR2 SVGAGI. V lost 5 bases and J lost 8; bases outside the gene matches: 11. Sequencing was performed on peripheral blood. The chain couples TRBV6-5 to TRBJ1-4; 7 bases line up with TRBD1. The receptor was derived from a man aged 50-59 years with COVID-19, enrolled during active disease. Here the CDR3 reads CASSPPRTRGEKLFF. For the CDR3, the DNA is TGTGCCAGCAGTCCCCCCCGCACCAGGGGGGAAAAACTGTTTTTT.